This is a list of T cell receptor beta chains from one sample in a study of T cell responses to AZD1222 COVID-19 vaccine. Some clones are missing from TCRdb's copy, which holds only in-frame ones; the method was immunoSEQ multiplex PCR. The sample records about 160,000 clones, around nine tenths being singletons. Sequences were derived from peripheral blood, sampled 28 days after the second AZD1222 dose. The origin of the receptors is an adult who received the AZD1222 COVID-19 vaccine. CDR3s include the opening cysteine and the closing phenylalanine or tryptophan. A D gene is named only where the DNA matches it firmly. Where a row states a size, it is once, few, many or the class of an expanded clone; other rows omit it.

>TRBV27|TRBD1|few|TRBJ1-2
CASSLSTGVGYGYTF
TGTGCCAGCAGTTTATCGACAGGGGTAGGCTATGGCTACACCTTC
>TRBV30|.|.|TRBJ2-3
CAWSVRKSDTQYF
TGTGCCTGGAGTGTACGAAAGTCAGATACGCAGTATTTT
>TRBV9|.|.|TRBJ1-1
CASSVDWVRGNTEAFF
TGTGCCAGCAGCGTAGATTGGGTCAGGGGGAACACTGAAGCTTTCTTT
>TRBV5-1|.|.|TRBJ1-3
CACGEDSGNTIYF
TGCGCCTGCGGGGAGGATTCTGGAAACACCATATATTTT
>TRBV6-1|.|.|TRBJ2-7
CASSESLYNRGGSYEQYF
TGTGCCAGCAGTGAATCTCTGTATAACAGGGGGGGTTCCTACGAGCAGTACTTC
>TRBV7-9|TRBD1|.|TRBJ2-7
CASSLADRGSYEQYF
TGTGCCAGCAGCTTAGCGGACAGGGGAAGCTACGAGCAGTACTTC
>TRBV2|.|.|TRBJ1-5
CASGRGGGNQPQHF
TGTGCCAGCGGCCGGGGTGGGGGCAATCAGCCCCAGCATTTT
>TRBV6-6|TRBD1|.|TRBJ2-7
CASSRSVTGATYEQYF
TGTGCCAGCAGTCGATCTGTTACAGGGGCCACCTACGAGCAGTACTTC
>TRBV6-6|.|.|TRBJ2-1
CASSYPRNNEQFF
TGTGCCAGCAGTTACCCCCGGAACAATGAGCAGTTCTTC
>TRBV3-1/TRBV3-2|.|.|TRBJ1-5
CASSQGDLTTIKRQPQHF
TGTGCCAGCAGCCAAGGTGACCTGACAACCATAAAAAGGCAGCCCCAGCATTTT
>TRBV23-1|TRBD2|few|TRBJ2-1
CASSQSGTSGTRPYLDNEQFF
TGCGCCAGCAGTCAATCGGGCACTAGCGGGACCAGACCGTATTTAGACAATGAGCAGTTCTTC
>TRBV12-3/TRBV12-4|.|.|TRBJ2-4
CASRPTPENIQYF
TGTGCCAGCAGACCGACGCCCGAAAACATTCAGTACTTC
>TRBV27|TRBD1|.|TRBJ1-2
CASSPPSKGAGGYTF
TGTGCCAGCAGTCCGCCCTCCAAGGGGGCCGGGGGCTACACCTTC
>TRBV7-9|.|.|TRBJ1-2
CASSLRPDRTNYGYTF
TGTGCCAGCAGCTTAAGGCCGGACCGAACTAACTATGGCTACACCTTC
>TRBV15|TRBD1|.|TRBJ1-4
CATSAGTATNEKLFF
TGTGCCACCAGCGCAGGGACAGCAACTAATGAAAAACTGTTTTTT
>TRBV14|TRBD2|.|TRBJ2-1
CASSLTSGSGNEQFF
TGTGCCAGCAGCTTGACTAGCGGGAGTGGTAATGAGCAGTTCTTC